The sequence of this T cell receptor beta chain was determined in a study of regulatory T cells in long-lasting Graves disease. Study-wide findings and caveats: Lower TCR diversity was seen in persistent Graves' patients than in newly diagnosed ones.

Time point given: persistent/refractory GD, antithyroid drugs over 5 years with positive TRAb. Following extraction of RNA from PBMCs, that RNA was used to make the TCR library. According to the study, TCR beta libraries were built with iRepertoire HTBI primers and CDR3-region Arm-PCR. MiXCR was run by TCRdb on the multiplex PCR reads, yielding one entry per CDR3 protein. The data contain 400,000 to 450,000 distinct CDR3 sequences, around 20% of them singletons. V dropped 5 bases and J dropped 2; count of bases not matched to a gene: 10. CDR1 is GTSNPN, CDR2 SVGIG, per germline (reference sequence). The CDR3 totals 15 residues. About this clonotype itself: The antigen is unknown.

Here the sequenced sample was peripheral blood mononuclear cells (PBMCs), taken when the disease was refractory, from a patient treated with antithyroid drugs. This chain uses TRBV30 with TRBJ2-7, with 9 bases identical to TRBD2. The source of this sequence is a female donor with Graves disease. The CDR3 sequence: CAWGEAGGTPYEQYF. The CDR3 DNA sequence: TGTGCCTGGGGTGAAGCGGGAGGAACCCCCTACGAGCAGTACTTC.